The T cell receptor beta chain under discussion was sequenced for a study of shared clonotypes between healthy human individuals. The method was immunoSEQ multiplex PCR; TCRdb's version includes in-frame clones alone and lacks a portion of them. This table holds 470,000 or so clones, approximately 80% found once. The CDR3 contains 13 residues. Germline CDR1 is SGHDT and CDR2 is YYEEEE. V was trimmed by 5 bases and J by 4 bases, leaving 12 bases between them. General study points: How much donors shared clonotypes was expected to be affected by sequencing depth. Sample collection involved blood only; tissue repertoires are likely different.

As concerns this clone: Antigen unknown.

The V call is TRBV5-6, the J call TRBJ1-2; tentative D call: TRBD1 (6 bases). This sequence originates from a woman aged 40-49 years in good health. Some clones in this sample may be carry-over from other donors' samples. The sequencing input was PBMCs. The CDR3 nucleotides are TGTGCCAGCAGGAGGACAGCCGCCTATGGCTACACCTTC. It yields the protein CASRRTAAYGYTF. The whole variable domain, filled in from reference TRBV5-6 and TRBJ1-2, reads DAGVTQSPTHLIKTRGQQVTLRCSPKSGHDTVSWYQQALGQGPQFIFQYYEEEERQRGNFPDRFSGHQFPNYSSELNVNALLLGDSALYLCASRRTAAYGYTFGSGTRLTVV.